Shown below are 32 T cell receptor beta chains from a single sample sequenced in a study of shared clonotypes between healthy human individuals. Using immunoSEQ multiplex PCR, the repertoire was profiled, and TCRdb retains in-frame clones only, with some absent. The sample contains 1.5 million to 1.9 million clones, 98% of which appear only once. The sample was naive CD4+ T cells sorted from blood. Subset of the sample: CD45RA+ positively selected. Receptors originate from a man aged 30-40 years in good health.

This clone was observed once. The chain carries TRBV30 and TRBJ1-5; a possible D gene is TRBD1 (5 bases). The CDR3 totals 13 residues. From germline, CDR1 is GTSNPN and CDR2 SVGIG (reference sequence). V was pared by 2 bases and J by 6 bases, with 11 bases between. The CDR3 coding sequence is TGTGCCTGGAGTCAAGGGAGGGGTCAGCCCCAGCATTTT. This encodes CAWSQGRGQPQHF.

The chain couples TRBV5-1 to TRBJ2-5, with 13 bases matching TRBD2. Unmatched junction bases numbered 6, after V lost 3 bases and J lost 1 base. The germline V gene has CDR1 SGHRS and CDR2 YFSETQ. CDR3 size: 17 residues. For the CDR3, the DNA is TGCGCCAGCAGCTACGGACTAGCGGGAGTCTCCCAAGAGACCCAGTACTTC. Its translation is CASSYGLAGVSQETQYF.

The chain is built from TRBV18 and TRBJ1-1; D remains unclear. The CDR3 covers 13 residues. The V gene's germline CDR1 is KGHSH and CDR2 LQKENI. Trimming shortened V by 4 bases and J by 1 base, and 7 bases separated the two germline ends. The CDR3 here is CASSRKTNTEAFF. DNA for the CDR3: TGTGCCAGCTCACGAAAGACGAACACTGAAGCTTTCTTT.

The V gene is TRBV28, the J gene TRBJ1-5; TRBD1 is a possible D gene (5 bases). This CDR3 region has 14 residues. V lost 10 bases and J lost 2, with 15 bases in between. From germline, CDR1 is MDHEN and CDR2 SYDVKM. The CDR3 DNA sequence: TGTGCCACCCAAGGGGACGTTGGCAATCAGCCCCAGCATTTT. It specifies CATQGDVGNQPQHF.

The chain uses TRBV2 and TRBJ2-3; D is possibly TRBD1 (5 bases). V lost 5 bases and J 0 bases, leaving 12 bases between the germline ends. Germline CDR1 and CDR2: SNHLY and FYNNEI. The CDR3 has 15 amino acids. The CDR3: CASSRRQGSTDTQYF. CDR3 nucleotide sequence: TGTGCCAGCAGTCGACGGCAGGGCAGCACAGATACGCAGTATTTT.

This rearrangement joins TRBV19 to TRBJ2-3; D perhaps matches TRBD2 (6 bases). This CDR3 comprises 16 residues. CDR1 is LNHDA, CDR2 SQIVND, per germline (reference sequence). Trimming shortened V by 5 bases and J by 3 bases, and 18 bases separated the two germline ends. The CDR3 bases are TGTGCCAGTAGTGCCCTAATAGCGCGGGAAACAGATACGCAGTATTTT. Translated, it gives CASSALIARETDTQYF.

The chain combines TRBV11-1 with TRBJ2-7, with TRBD1 matching 7 bases. Germline V lookup: CDR1 SGHAT, CDR2 FQDESV (reference sequence). The CDR3 runs 12 residues. Losses at the gene ends were 4 bases for V and 3 bases for J; bases not matched to a gene: 0. The CDR3 spells CASSSGGYEQYF. CDR3 DNA sequence: TGTGCCAGCAGCTCAGGGGGCTACGAGCAGTACTTC.

V is TRBV28 and J is TRBJ2-7, with unresolved D. The CDR3 runs 11 residues. The V end lost 8 bases, the J end lost 6 bases, and 11 bases lay between the germline ends. Germline-derived CDR1 and CDR2 are MDHEN and SYDVKM. The CDR3 nucleotides are TGTGCCAGCCGGCCGTACAGCGAGCAGTACTTC. It yields the protein CASRPYSEQYF.

The rearrangement links TRBV18 to TRBJ1-2; D not resolved. The CDR3 contains 14 residues. V lost 0 bases to trimming and J lost 4 bases, with 9 bases between them. Germline CDR1 is KGHSH and CDR2 is LQKENI. As DNA, the CDR3 is TGTGCCAGCTCACCACCGGGTTTTGGCTATGGCTACACCTTC. Translating it yields CASSPPGFGYGYTF. The entire variable domain, with the rest obtained from reference TRBV18 and TRBJ1-2, is as follows: NAGVMQNPRHLVRRRGQEARLRCSPMKGHSHVYWYRQLPEEGLKFMVYLQKENIIDESGMPKERFSAEFPKEGPSILRIQQVVRGDSAAYFCASSPPGFGYGYTFGSGTRLTVV.

This clone appeared once. The chain is built from TRBV5-1 and TRBJ2-2; a possible D gene is TRBD1 (6 bases). The CDR3 is 15 residues long. The germline V gene encodes CDR1 SGHRS and CDR2 YFSETQ. V was pared by 2 bases and J by 6 bases, with 14 bases between. The CDR3 region is CASSFRGEKAGELFF. CDR3 DNA sequence: TGCGCCAGCAGCTTCAGGGGTGAAAAAGCCGGGGAGCTGTTTTTT.

In regard to this clone: In the same sample, other DNA sequences code for this CDR3. The chain carries TRBV27 and TRBJ2-7; tentatively, D is TRBD1 (5 bases). The V end lost 3 bases, the J end lost 4 bases, and 10 bases lay between the germline ends. This CDR3 region has 13 residues. Germline lookup yields CDR1 MNHEY and CDR2 SMNVEV (reference sequence). Written as DNA, the CDR3 is TGTGCCAGCAGTTTCCAGGGTACATACGAGCAGTACTTC. It codes for CASSFQGTYEQYF.

This clone was recorded only once. This rearrangement joins TRBV30 to TRBJ1-1, with D tentatively TRBD1 (5 bases). Germline CDR1 and CDR2: GTSNPN and SVGIG (reference sequence). The CDR3 covers 13 residues. V dropped 3 bases and J dropped 4 bases, with 12 bases sitting between them. DNA for the CDR3: TGTGCCTGGAGAGGGCAGGGAGGCACTGAAGCTTTCTTT. Protein product: CAWRGQGGTEAFF.

This chain joins TRBV18 and TRBJ1-3; 7 bases line up with TRBD1. With 2 bases clipped from V and 0 bases from J, the junction kept 13 bases outside the gene matches. The CDR3 runs to 19 residues. CDR1 KGHSH and CDR2 LQKENI come from the germline V gene. CDR3 in DNA: TGTGCCAGCTCACCAATAAGCGGGACAGCAGAGAACTCTGGAAACACCATATATTTT. Encoded protein: CASSPISGTAENSGNTIYF.

The V call is TRBV7-3, the J call TRBJ2-7; TRBD2 is a possible D gene (5 bases). Germline CDR1 reads SGHTA; CDR2 reads FQGTGA. With 2 bases removed from V and 2 bases from J, the gap between germline ends came to 10 bases. The CDR3 contains 14 residues. CDR3 nucleotide sequence: TGTGCCAGCAGCTTAGGGAGCCCCCCCTACGAGCAGTACTTC. It encodes CASSLGSPPYEQYF.

V is TRBV10-3 and J is TRBJ2-5; D unclear. The length of the CDR3 is 13 residues. Germline V gives CDR1 ENHRY, CDR2 SYGVKD. Trimming stripped 5 bases from V and 7 bases from J, with 14 bases between. CDR3 sequence reads: CAISSDALVTQYF. CDR3 sequence (DNA): TGTGCCATCAGTTCGGACGCCTTAGTGACCCAGTACTTC.

The chain links TRBV6-5 to TRBJ2-7; D uncertain. CDR3 size: 14 residues. Germline V gene sequence: CDR1 MNHEY, CDR2 SVGAGI. Deletions cut 8 bases from V and 9 bases from J, with 23 bases between. Here the CDR3 reads CASSPILEHGWQYF. As DNA, the CDR3 is TGTGCCAGCTCGCCAATATTGGAGCACGGATGGCAGTACTTC.

V gene TRBV13 combines with J gene TRBJ2-7, with 7 bases fitting TRBD1. The CDR3 extends over 16 amino acids. Germline CDR1 PRHDT, CDR2 FYEKMQ (reference sequence). The ends lost 5 bases at V and 2 bases at J; junction bases unmatched: 12. The CDR3 nucleotides read TGTGCCAGCAGCAAATTAGGACAGGACATGGCCTACGAGCAGTACTTC. This encodes CASSKLGQDMAYEQYF.

The chain links TRBV11-1 to TRBJ2-1; perhaps TRBD2 as D (6 bases). The CDR3 length is 16 residues. CDR1 is SGHAT and CDR2 is FQDESV in the germline V gene (reference sequence). Trimming removed 5 bases from V and 7 bases from J, with 21 bases in between. Here the CDR3 DNA reads TGTGCCAGCAGCCGACAGCGGGTGGAATTTGGGAATGAGCAGTTCTTC. It is translated as CASSRQRVEFGNEQFF.

V usage is TRBV18 and J usage is TRBJ2-5; D may be TRBD2 (6 bases). Trimming cost V 4 bases and J 1 base, with 13 bases left between them. Looked up from germline, CDR1 is KGHSH and CDR2 is LQKENI. This CDR3 region has 15 residues. The CDR3 spells CASSLHRDFQETQYF. In DNA, the CDR3 is TGTGCCAGCTCACTACATCGGGACTTCCAAGAGACCCAGTACTTC.

This chain connects TRBV19 to TRBJ2-1; D ambiguous. This CDR3 has 11 amino acids. Trimming removed 7 bases from V and 8 bases from J, with 9 bases in between. Germline loops: CDR1 LNHDA, CDR2 SQIVND (reference sequence). The CDR3 DNA reads TGTGCCAGTATGAATTGGGATGAGCAGTTCTTC. As protein: CASMNWDEQFF.

The chain carries TRBV9 and TRBJ2-7, with D perhaps TRBD2 (7 bases). V was cut by 0 bases and J by 4 bases, with 14 bases left in between. The germline CDR1 and CDR2 sequences are SGDLS and YYNGEE. The length of the CDR3 is 15 residues. CDR3 DNA sequence: TGTGCCAGCAGCGTAGGTGGGGGGGCGGAATACGAGCAGTACTTC. Translating it yields CASSVGGGAEYEQYF.

The genes are TRBV4-1 and TRBJ2-1; D unresolved. The length of the CDR3 is 15 residues. In germline, CDR1 is MGHRA, CDR2 YSYEKL. V lost 5 bases to trimming and J lost 0 bases, with 11 bases between them. The CDR3 here is CASSSTGSSYNEQFF. CDR3 coding DNA: TGCGCCAGCAGCTCAACGGGCAGCTCCTACAATGAGCAGTTCTTC.

The CDR3 loop reads CASSPGTGNYNEQYF. In DNA, the CDR3 is TGTGCCAGCTCACCAGGTACAGGGAATTATAACGAGCAGTACTTC. This chain joins TRBV18 and TRBJ2-7, with a tentative D call TRBD1 (6 bases). V lost 2 bases, J lost 5 bases, and 16 bases lay in between. Per the germline V gene, CDR1 is KGHSH and CDR2 is LQKENI. There are 15 residues in the CDR3.

The genes are TRBV6-6 and TRBJ1-4; D gene ambiguous. Trimming took off 5 bases at V and 2 bases at J, with 12 bases between the two ends. Germline lookup yields CDR1 MNHNY and CDR2 SVGAGI (reference sequence). This CDR3 is built from 15 residues. CDR3 in amino acids: CASSDKGYTNEKLFF. The CDR3, as DNA: TGTGCCAGCAGTGATAAAGGGTATACTAATGAAAAACTGTTTTTT.

The genes are TRBV27 and TRBJ2-6; TRBD1 matches 7 bases. Germline CDR1 reads MNHEY; CDR2 reads SMNVEV (reference sequence). CDR3 length: 15 residues. V lost 8 bases and J lost 6; bases outside the gene matches: 10. CDR3 protein: CASSTYRGLANVLTF. In DNA form, the CDR3 reads TGTGCCAGCTCAACGTACAGGGGTTTGGCCAACGTCCTGACTTTC. Looking up the rest from reference TRBV27 and TRBJ2-6 gives the full variable domain: EAQVTQNPRYLITVTGKKLTVTCSQNMNHEYMSWYRQDPGLGLRQIYYSMNVEVTDKGDVPEGYKVSRKEKRNFPLILESPSPNQTSLYFCASSTYRGLANVLTFGAGSRLTVL.

This chain links TRBV7-6 with TRBJ2-2; TRBD1 matches at 8 bases. Losses at the gene ends were 6 bases for V and 1 base for J; bases not matched to a gene: 1. The CDR3 runs 14 residues. The V gene's germline CDR1 is SGHVS and CDR2 FNYEAQ. The CDR3 sequence is CASRGTGNTGELFF. The CDR3 coding sequence is TGTGCCAGCAGAGGGACAGGGAACACCGGGGAGCTGTTTTTT.

This clone was counted once. The rearrangement links TRBV5-4 to TRBJ2-7, with D possibly TRBD2 on 6 matching bases. The germline V gene encodes CDR1 SGHNT and CDR2 YYREEE (reference sequence). Trimming pared 4 bases from V and 6 bases from J, leaving 14 bases between. This CDR3 region has 13 residues. CDR3 DNA: TGTGCCAGCAGCGGAACGTCTAGCGCCGAGCAGTACTTC. Translated, it gives CASSGTSSAEQYF.

The gene calls are TRBV19 and TRBJ1-2, with 7 nucleotides matching TRBD1. Germline values: CDR1 LNHDA, CDR2 SQIVND (reference sequence). The V and J ends lost 6 bases and 8 bases, in that order; junction bases with no gene match: 12. This CDR3 is built from 14 residues. CDR3 bases: TGTGCCAGTAGCGAGACAGGGACCGATGGAGGCTACACCTTC. This sequence encodes CASSETGTDGGYTF.

This chain uses TRBV7-9 with TRBJ2-1, with unresolved D. There are 13 residues in the CDR3. Deletions cut 2 bases from V and 7 bases from J, with 9 bases between. Germline CDR1 SEHNR, CDR2 FQNEAQ (reference sequence). The CDR3 here is CASSLFPRNEQFF. The CDR3 nucleotides read TGTGCCAGCAGCTTATTTCCAAGGAATGAGCAGTTCTTC.

The chain is built from TRBV5-1 and TRBJ1-3; possibly TRBD1 for D (5 bases). This CDR3 has 16 amino acids. Germline CDR1 reads SGHRS; CDR2 reads YFSETQ. Trimming shortened V by 1 base and J by 4 bases, and 15 bases separated the two germline ends. The CDR3 DNA follows: TGCGCCAGCAGCTTGTTCGGGACGGCGGAAGGAAACACCATATATTTT. Protein sequence: CASSLFGTAEGNTIYF. The complete variable domain, with remaining parts taken from reference TRBV5-1 and TRBJ1-3, reads KAGVTQTPRYLIKTRGQQVTLSCSPISGHRSVSWYQQTPGQGLQFLFEYFSETQRNKGNFPGRFSGRQFSNSRSEMNVSTLELGDSALYLCASSLFGTAEGNTIYFGEGSWLTVV.

A word on this clone: The sample has other DNA sequences that encode this CDR3 too. The V and J genes are TRBV14 and TRBJ1-2; tentatively, D is TRBD1 (6 bases). The CDR3 runs to 13 residues. CDR1 and CDR2 (germline): SGHDN, FVKESK. Trimming took off 3 bases at V and 4 bases at J, with 9 bases between the two ends. CDR3 amino acids: CASSQGAGYGYTF. The CDR3 nucleotides are TGTGCCAGCAGCCAGGGGGCTGGCTATGGCTACACCTTC. Variable domain in full (rest from reference TRBV14 and TRBJ1-2): EAGVTQFPSHSVIEKGQTVTLRCDPISGHDNLYWYRRVMGKEIKFLLHFVKESKQDESGMPNNRFLAERTGGTYSTLKVQPAELEDSGVYFCASSQGAGYGYTFGSGTRLTVV.

Here the CDR3 reads CASSSGAHLQETQYF. The CDR3 DNA sequence: TGCGCCAGCAGTTCGGGGGCGCATCTACAAGAGACCCAGTACTTC. The chain has TRBV5-1 and TRBJ2-5; tentatively, D is TRBD1 or TRBD2 (6 bases each). Trimming stripped 5 bases from V and 2 bases from J, with 16 bases between. The CDR3 has 15 amino acids. Germline V gives CDR1 SGHRS, CDR2 YFSETQ.